This T cell receptor (beta chain) was captured in a study of T cell responses to AZD1222 COVID-19 vaccine. Study findings and constraints: Spike was spanned by vaccine-associated CD4 TCRs, with dominance at 160-218 and 743-854. Among those given AZD1222, only six were seropositive at baseline. Donors skewed white British and female; clonal diversity was possibly underestimated.

The CDR3 extends over 13 amino acids. V dropped 7 bases and J dropped 4 bases, with 14 bases sitting between them. Germline V CDR1 and CDR2: ENHRY, SYGVKD. A note on this clone: As yet, its antigen is unknown.

Measured with immunoSEQ multiplex PCR; TCRdb has only the in-frame clones, and not every one. Of roughly 100,000 clones in the sample, roughly 88% were seen once. This sequence originates from an adult in good health. The chain recombines TRBV10-3 with TRBJ2-7; D possibly corresponds to TRBD2 (6 bases). Specimen: peripheral blood, collected on day 0 of AZD1222 vaccination. In nucleotides, the CDR3 is TGTGCCATCACCCAGGACGCGGGGTACGAGCAGTACTTC. Translating gives CAITQDAGYEQYF.